The 26 T cell receptor beta chains in this list originate from one sample, sequenced in a study of identical twins (dated by TCRdb to 2016 to 2017). Libraries were made using 5' RACE. Sequencing used an Illumina HiSeq 2000. TCRdb's own reprocessing of the public reads used fastp at Q25 and MiXCR and kept productive beta chains. Identical CDR3 protein sequences are pooled into one entry, listed with their most common genes and DNA. For this sample the table gives about 240,000 distinct CDR3 sequences, of which about 10% were detected only once. 9% to 10% of the sample comes from the top ten. The material sequenced was memory T cells sorted from blood. The cell subset or site label of this sample denotes: CD45RO+ enriched T cells. The receptors derive from a man between 45 and 60 years old in good health.

The V and J genes are TRBV5-4 and TRBJ2-2; D tentatively fits TRBD1 or TRBD2 (6 bases each). The germline gives CDR1 SGHNT, CDR2 YYREEE (reference sequence). Trimming pared 1 base from V and 4 bases from J, leaving 8 bases between. The CDR3 loop spans 14 amino acids. CDR3 in DNA: TGTGCCAGCAGCTTGAGGGGGGCCACCGGGGAGCTGTTTTTT. This gives the protein CASSLRGATGELFF.

At least ten counts were recorded for this clonotype. The chain is built from TRBV6-1 and TRBJ2-7; perhaps TRBD2 as D (7 bases). This CDR3 is built from 15 residues. Between the trimmed V and J ends, which lost 6 bases and 2 bases, there was a span of 17 bases. Germline V gene data show CDR1 as MNHNS and CDR2 as SASEGT. CDR3 sequence reads: CASSQAGHKAYEQYF. Here the CDR3 DNA reads TGTGCCAGCAGCCAAGCGGGACACAAGGCCTACGAGCAGTACTTC.

This clonotype showed up just once. The gene calls are TRBV15 and TRBJ1-2; 7 nucleotides match TRBD1. J lost 5 bases, V lost 6 bases, and 0 bases had no gene match. CDR3 size: 11 residues. Germline values: CDR1 LNHNV, CDR2 YYDKDF (reference sequence). The DNA of the CDR3 is TGTGCCACCAGACAGGGGTATGGCTACACCTTC. This codes for CATRQGYGYTF.

This clonotype was recorded many times. This chain connects TRBV11-2 to TRBJ2-3; 14 positions match TRBD2. The germline CDR1 and CDR2 sequences are SGHAT and FQNNGV. V was pared by 1 base and J by 3 bases, with 9 bases of the junction left unmatched. The CDR3 is 19 residues long. Written as DNA, the CDR3 is TGTGCCAGCAGCTTAGTTCCGGGACTAGCGGGAGTACGGACAGATACGCAGTATTTT. Its protein is CASSLVPGLAGVRTDTQYF. Using reference TRBV11-2 and TRBJ2-3 for the parts outside the CDR3, the full variable domain is EAGVAQSPRYKIIEKRQSVAFWCNPISGHATLYWYQQILGQGPKLLIQFQNNGVVDDSQLPKDRFSAERLKGVDSTLKIQPAKLEDSAVYLCASSLVPGLAGVRTDTQYFGPGTRLTVL.

This clonotype was seen many times. This chain connects TRBV3-1 to TRBJ1-1; D gene unclear. V dropped 1 base and J dropped 4 bases, with 13 bases sitting between them. Germline V gene lookup returns CDR1 LGHDT and CDR2 YNNKEL (reference sequence). The length of the CDR3 is 15 residues. The CDR3 region is CASSQVAIRGTEAFF. CDR3 DNA sequence: TGTGCCAGCAGCCAAGTAGCCATCCGGGGCACTGAAGCTTTCTTT.

V and J are TRBV29-1 and TRBJ1-3; 7 bases match TRBD1. The V gene end was trimmed by 4 bases and the J gene end by 4 bases; junction bases not matched to a gene: 7. The CDR3 is 14 residues long. Germline CDR1 SQVTM, CDR2 ANQGSEA. Here the CDR3 DNA reads TGCAGCGTTGGACAGGGCCGACGAGGAAACACCATATATTTT. The encoded protein is CSVGQGRRGNTIYF.

This clonotype was picked up many times. The rearrangement uses TRBV6-2 or TRBV6-3 and TRBJ2-1, with 7 bases lining up with TRBD2. The V and J ends lost 6 bases and 4 bases, in that order; junction bases with no gene match: 9. Per the germline V gene, CDR1 is MNHEY and CDR2 is SVGEGT. The CDR3 is 15 amino acids. CDR3 sequence: CASSPWASGYNEQFF. As DNA, the CDR3 is TGTGCCAGCAGCCCCTGGGCTAGCGGTTACAATGAGCAGTTCTTC.

The chain joins TRBV28 to TRBJ1-5, with D uncertain. Germline V gene sequence: CDR1 MDHEN, CDR2 SYDVKM. The CDR3 runs 15 residues. V was pared by 6 bases and J by 3 bases, with 15 bases between. The CDR3 DNA is TGTGCCAGCAGCGTGGGATCGGAATTCAATCAGCCCCAGCATTTT. It specifies CASSVGSEFNQPQHF.

This clonotype was seen repeatedly, ten times or more. J is TRBJ1-2 and V is TRBV4-1; no definite D call. The CDR3 is made up of 16 amino acids. With 0 bases removed from V and 0 bases from J, the gap between germline ends came to 11 bases. Per the germline V gene, CDR1 is MGHRA and CDR2 is YSYEKL. This CDR3 is CASSQEVAGTNYGYTF. In DNA, the CDR3 is TGCGCCAGCAGCCAAGAAGTGGCAGGTACTAACTATGGCTACACCTTC.

This clonotype was seen only a few times. Here the CDR3 DNA reads TGTGCCAGCAGCCTAAACCGGGACTCGAGCTCCTACGAGCAGTACTTC. The encoded protein is CASSLNRDSSSYEQYF. V usage is TRBV7-9 and J usage is TRBJ2-7, with a possible D match to TRBD2 (6 bases). Trimming left V 5 bases short and J 0 bases short, with 17 bases between. Germline V gene sequence: CDR1 SEHNR, CDR2 FQNEAQ (reference sequence). This CDR3 is 16 amino acids long. The variable domain in full, completed from reference TRBV7-9 and TRBJ2-7, reads DTGVSQNPRHKITKRGQNVTFRCDPISEHNRLYWYRQTLGQGPEFLTYFQNEAQLEKSRLLSDRFSAERPKGSFSTLEIQRTEQGDSAMYLCASSLNRDSSSYEQYFGPGTRLTVT.

CDR3 DNA: TGTGCCAGCAGCCAAGAACGTGGCAGGGGTGACACCGGGGAGCTGTTTTTT. Encoded protein: CASSQERGRGDTGELFF. The chain recombines TRBV3-1 with TRBJ2-2; possibly TRBD1 for D (6 bases). With 0 bases removed from V and 3 bases from J, the gap between germline ends came to 14 bases. The CDR3 is 17 residues long. Germline CDR1 LGHDT, CDR2 YNNKEL (reference sequence).

This clonotype appeared a few times. The chain uses TRBV3-1 and TRBJ2-1; tentative D call: TRBD2 (5 bases). The CDR3 loop spans 11 amino acids. Germline values: CDR1 LGHDT, CDR2 YNNKEL (reference sequence). V was shortened by 4 bases and J by 10 bases, with 8 bases between the two germline ends. CDR3 DNA sequence: TGTGCCAGCAGCCCCGGGATGGAGCAGTTCTTC. As protein: CASSPGMEQFF.

The chain links TRBV9 to TRBJ1-2, with D possibly being TRBD1 (6 bases). CDR3 size: 13 residues. Germline lookup yields CDR1 SGDLS and CDR2 YYNGEE. V dropped 1 base and J dropped 7 bases, with 11 bases sitting between them. CDR3 nucleotides: TGTGCCAGCAGCGTAACAGGGCTTGGTGGCTACACCTTC. Protein: CASSVTGLGGYTF.

This clonotype was recorded a few times. The chain carries TRBV6-6 and TRBJ2-1, with D hard to call. V lost 2 bases, J lost 7 bases, and 6 bases lay in between. CDR3 length equals 12 residues. Germline V gene lookup returns CDR1 MNHNY and CDR2 SVGAGI (reference sequence). Here the CDR3 reads CASSYARNEQFF. The CDR3 nucleotides are TGTGCCAGCAGTTACGCCCGGAATGAGCAGTTCTTC.

Ten or more counts support this clonotype. V is TRBV28 and J is TRBJ2-3; 12 bases are a match to TRBD2. V lost 4 bases, J lost 4 bases, and 9 bases stayed unmatched. Germline assignment: CDR1 MDHEN and CDR2 SYDVKM. The CDR3 has 17 residues. CDR3 DNA: TGTGCCAGCAGTTCGTTCACTAGCGGGAGGCTAGCAGATACGCAGTATTTT. Its protein is CASSSFTSGRLADTQYF.

The rearrangement links TRBV20-1 to TRBJ1-5, with D possibly being TRBD1 (5 bases). The germline V and J ends were trimmed by 2 bases and 2 bases, with 13 bases remaining between them. Germline V gene sequence: CDR1 DFQATT, CDR2 SNEGSKA (reference sequence). The CDR3 is 15 residues long. Here the CDR3 reads CSARKGVRRNQPQHF. The CDR3 nucleotides read TGCAGTGCTAGAAAAGGGGTACGCCGCAATCAGCCCCAGCATTTT.

As for this clonotype: At one boundary the junction diverges from the germline segment, which might be a read error. V is TRBV4-3 and J is TRBJ2-1, with 7 bases identical to TRBD2. There are 17 residues in the CDR3. CDR1 and CDR2 (germline): LGHNA, YSLEER. DNA for the CDR3: TGCGCCAGCAGCCAAGATTTGGCAAGCGGGACCTACAATGAGCAGCTCTTC. Protein: CASSQDLASGTYNEQLF.

The chain uses TRBV21-1 and TRBJ2-1; the D call of TRBD1 is as the table states it, not checked on the DNA. TRBV21-1 is assigned pseudogene status. CDR3 size: 14 residues. In DNA, the CDR3 is TGTGCCAGCCCGGCGCACCACATGAGTAATGAGCAGTTCTTC. The encoded protein is CASPAHHMSNEQFF.

Many counts were recorded for this clonotype. The chain uses TRBV7-2 and TRBJ1-3, with D perhaps matching TRBD1 (5 bases). Germline V gives CDR1 SGHTA, CDR2 FQGNSA. The V gene lost 5 bases and the J gene lost 8 bases, with 16 bases spanning the gap. This CDR3 is 14 amino acids long. The CDR3 region is CASSRGSGLYTIYF. Written as DNA, the CDR3 is TGTGCCAGCAGCCGTGGGTCGGGGCTGTACACCATATATTTT.

V gene TRBV4-2 combines with J gene TRBJ2-1, with no clear D. The CDR3 length is 17 residues. Trimming pared 0 bases from V and 8 bases from J, leaving 20 bases between. In germline, CDR1 is LGHNA, CDR2 YNFKEQ. CDR3 in DNA: TGTGCCAGCAGCCAAGACGGTGGTTCGAGGTACGGCTATGAGCAGTTCTTC. This encodes CASSQDGGSRYGYEQFF.

This chain joins TRBV19 and TRBJ2-5; no firm D call. The CDR3 has 14 residues. V was trimmed by 1 base and J by 11 bases, leaving 17 bases between them. From germline, CDR1 is LNHDA and CDR2 SQIVND (reference sequence). The CDR3 DNA reads TGTGCCAGTAGTATAGGCCCTGCGTACGGCCCACAGTACTTC. Encoded protein: CASSIGPAYGPQYF.

This clonotype was picked up many times. V gene TRBV5-1 combines with J gene TRBJ2-1, with 12 nucleotides matching TRBD2. This CDR3 region has 15 residues. V lost 4 bases to trimming and J lost 8 bases; unmatched junction nucleotides: 7. Germline V gene lookup returns CDR1 SGHRS and CDR2 YFSETQ. CDR3 coding DNA: TGCGCCAGCAGCGGAACTAGCGGGAGGTCGGATGAGCAGTTCTTC. Translating gives CASSGTSGRSDEQFF.

This clonotype was observed at least ten times. The V and J genes are TRBV10-3 and TRBJ2-4; perhaps TRBD2 as D (6 bases). The length of the CDR3 is 16 residues. Per the germline V gene, CDR1 is ENHRY and CDR2 is SYGVKD. Deletions cut 3 bases from V and 0 bases from J, with 12 bases between. The DNA for the CDR3 is TGTGCCATCAGTGAAGGAGGGGCGATAGCCAAAAACATTCAGTACTTC. Translated, it gives CAISEGGAIAKNIQYF.

This clonotype was counted at least ten times. J is TRBJ2-1 and V is TRBV29-1; TRBD1 aligns across 8 bases. The CDR3 runs to 11 residues. CDR1 is SQVTM, CDR2 ANQGSEA, per germline. V was pared by 8 bases and J by 9 bases, with 6 bases of the junction left unmatched. DNA of the CDR3: TGCAGCACAAGACAGGGGATTGAGCAGTTCTTC. Translating gives CSTRQGIEQFF.

This clonotype was seen repeatedly, ten times or more. The chain couples TRBV5-1 to TRBJ2-2; 11 bases line up with TRBD2. The CDR3 length is 15 residues. Germline CDR1 reads SGHRS; CDR2 reads YFSETQ. V was pared by 4 bases and J by 5 bases, with 4 bases of the junction left unmatched. The CDR3 region has the DNA TGCGCCAGCAGCGCGCCTAGCGGGGGGACCGGGGAGCTGTTTTTT. Translating it yields CASSAPSGGTGELFF.

This chain joins TRBV7-2 and TRBJ2-7, with D possibly TRBD1 on 6 matching bases. Germline lookup yields CDR1 SGHTA and CDR2 FQGNSA. The length of the CDR3 is 15 residues. The V and J ends lost 4 bases and 2 bases respectively, with 15 bases between them. CDR3 protein: CASSWRGQQAYEQYF. CDR3 bases: TGTGCCAGCAGCTGGCGCGGACAGCAGGCCTACGAGCAGTACTTC.